The 9 T cell receptor beta chains in this list originate from one sample, sequenced in a study of cytomegalovirus exposure and HLA in healthy donors. The study ran its PCR with 60 Vbeta and 13 Jbeta primers. TCRdb keeps only in-frame clones here, not all; method: immunoSEQ multiplex PCR. The table has just over 150,000 clones, roughly 81% seen once; the top ten hold roughly 2.1%. Sequencing was carried out using PBMCs. The receptors shown here come from a man younger than 35 in good health and CMV-seropositive.

This clone occurred a few times. This sequence joins TRBV6-5 and TRBJ1-4; TRBD1 is a possible D gene (6 bases). V lost 2 bases and J 7 bases, leaving 17 bases between the germline ends. This CDR3 comprises 16 residues. The V gene's germline CDR1 is MNHEY and CDR2 SVGAGI. DNA for the CDR3: TGTGCCAGCAGTTACGCGCCAGGGGTTGTAACTGAAAAACTGTTTTTT. Protein product: CASSYAPGVVTEKLFF.

V and J are TRBV11-1 and TRBJ2-7; 9 positions match TRBD1. Germline values: CDR1 SGHAT, CDR2 FQDESV (reference sequence). With 5 bases clipped from V and 1 base from J, the junction kept 0 bases outside the gene matches. The CDR3 covers 13 residues. The CDR3 is CASSGQGSYEQYF. CDR3 nucleotides: TGTGCCAGCAGCGGACAGGGGTCCTACGAGCAGTACTTC.

This clone appeared a single time. V is TRBV18 and J is TRBJ1-2; weak D call: TRBD1 (5 bases). The CDR3 has 14 amino acids. Germline V lookup: CDR1 KGHSH, CDR2 LQKENI. Trimming left V 4 bases short and J 1 base short, with 10 bases between. The DNA for the CDR3 is TGTGCCAGCTCACGGGACGGGAGTAACTATGGCTACACCTTC. Translating gives CASSRDGSNYGYTF.

The J gene is TRBJ2-5, the V gene TRBV2; D is ambiguous. Germline values: CDR1 SNHLY, CDR2 FYNNEI. The CDR3 has 13 amino acids. Trimming removed 2 bases from V and 10 bases from J, with 14 bases in between. CDR3 bases: TGTGCCAGCAGTGAACAGGCCCCCCAGAGCCAGTACTTC. Translated: CASSEQAPQSQYF.

This chain connects TRBV6-6 to TRBJ2-7, with 8 positions matching TRBD2. CDR1 is MNHNY and CDR2 is SVGAGI in the germline V gene (reference sequence). CDR3 size: 14 residues. With V trimmed by 6 bases and J by 6 bases, 10 bases remained unmatched. CDR3 sequence reads: CASSSGTSSPEQYF. CDR3 DNA sequence: TGTGCCAGCAGCTCCGGGACTAGTTCCCCCGAGCAGTACTTC.

V is TRBV7-2 and J is TRBJ2-2; 7 bases align to TRBD1. With 1 base clipped from V and 0 bases from J, the junction kept 8 bases outside the gene matches. This CDR3 region has 18 residues. Germline loops: CDR1 SGHTA, CDR2 FQGNSA. DNA for the CDR3: TGTGCCAGCAGCTTAGAGGGAAGACAGGGTACGAACACCGGGGAGCTGTTTTTT. It specifies CASSLEGRQGTNTGELFF. The full variable domain, in which reference TRBV7-2 and TRBJ2-2 provide the parts outside the CDR3, is GAGVSQSPSNKVTEKGKDVELRCDPISGHTALYWYRQSLGQGLEFLIYFQGNSAPDKSGLPSDRFSAERTGGSVSTLTIQRTQQEDSAVYLCASSLEGRQGTNTGELFFGEGSRLTVL.

This chain connects TRBV30 to TRBJ1-2; perhaps TRBD1 as D (6 bases). V lost 5 bases to trimming and J lost 8 bases, with 15 bases between them. The CDR3 extends over 12 amino acids. Germline-derived CDR1 and CDR2 are GTSNPN and SVGIG (reference sequence). CDR3 region: CAWEQGIEGYTF. CDR3 coding DNA: TGTGCCTGGGAACAGGGAATTGAGGGCTACACCTTC.

As for this clone: This CDR3 fails to terminate in the conserved phenylalanine or tryptophan, so it likely reflects a read error. The V and J genes are TRBV6-1 and TRBJ1-2; 8 bases agree with TRBD1. From germline, CDR1 is MNHNS and CDR2 SASEGT. V was clipped by 6 bases and J by 5 bases; unmatched bases: 8. CDR3 length equals 14 residues. The CDR3 bases are TGTGCCAGCAGCGGGACAGGCCGCCGTTATGGCTACACCCTC. Protein product: CASSGTGRRYGYTL.

This clone was seen a handful of times. This chain connects TRBV5-1 to TRBJ1-2; 8 bases agree with TRBD1. Germline loops: CDR1 SGHRS, CDR2 YFSETQ. V lost 2 bases to trimming and J lost 8 bases; unmatched junction nucleotides: 2. The CDR3 loop spans 12 amino acids. The CDR3 region has the DNA TGCGCCAGCAGCTTTGGACAGGGAGGCTACACCTTC. Translating it yields CASSFGQGGYTF.